This T cell receptor (beta chain) was profiled in a study of OX40 agonist ivuxolimab in advanced cancers. Sequencing used immunoSEQ multiplex PCR; TCRdb keeps in-frame clones, though not all of them. The sample lists 65,000 to 85,000 clones; under 90% were seen once. This clone was counted a few times. The CDR3 extends over 18 amino acids. The germline gives CDR1 SEHNR, CDR2 FQNEAQ (reference sequence). V shed 1 base, J shed 1 base, and the junction held 11 bases outside the gene matches. The chain joins TRBV7-9 to TRBJ2-5; 8 nucleotides agree with TRBD1. The sequencing here drew on CD4+ or CD8+ T cells sorted from blood, taken in a trial of the OX40 agonist ivuxolimab. This receptor was taken from an adult with an advanced solid tumor such as melanoma, head and neck, liver or kidney cancer. CDR3 coding DNA: TGTGCCAGCAGCTTAGGGTTAAGCCGACAGGGGACCCAAGAGACCCAGTACTTC. This translates into CASSLGLSRQGTQETQYF.